This TCR beta chain was recovered during a study of immune evolution from preneoplasia to lung adenocarcinoma. At the level of the study: HLA loss of heterozygosity: about 7% AIS, about 15% MIA, more than 25% ADC, none AAH.

TCRdb's table, derived via immunoSEQ multiplex PCR, lists solely in-frame clones and lacks some. The table records roughly 8,100 clones, 81% of them present only once. Study-wide results and limits: Later-stage lesions seemingly showed higher T cell density and diversity than normal lung. Top clone frequencies peaked in normal lung, apparently declining through invasive adenocarcinoma.

In regard to this clone: The antigen remains undetermined.

The CDR3 runs to 15 residues. Trimming stripped 4 bases from V and 6 bases from J, with 18 bases between. Germline CDR1 SGDLS, CDR2 YYNGEE. The sample comprised FFPE invasive lung adenocarcinoma tissue. The rearrangement joins TRBV9 to TRBJ2-3; D unclear. The origin of this receptor is a person in their fifties or sixties with lung adenocarcinoma. CDR3: CASSSNGLTPDTQYF. DNA of the CDR3: TGTGCCAGCAGCTCCAACGGCCTGACCCCGGATACGCAGTATTTT.